Following are 20 T cell receptor beta chains from one sample sequenced in a study of human T cells and chemical hapten exposure. Time point reported: patch test 2, 6 weeks after DPC sensitization. This sample's treatment: therapeutic diphenylcyclopropenone sensitization with weekly scalp DPC. TCRdb used MiXCR to reprocess the RACE reads, holding one entry per CDR3 protein. The sample lists about 89,000 distinct CDR3 sequences; 9.5% to 11% were seen once. Sample: whole blood, taken in connection with sensitization to the hapten diphenylcyclopropenone (DPC). All receptors derive from a man aged 35 to 55 with alopecia areata. Some clones in this sample may be carry-over from other donors' samples.

This clonotype was observed a handful of times. The genes are TRBV12-3 or TRBV12-4 and TRBJ2-1, with 11 bases aligning to TRBD2. V trimming: 5 bases; J trimming: 1 base; junction bases outside the gene matches: 4. The CDR3 covers 16 residues. In nucleotides, the CDR3 is TGTGCCAGCAGTCCTACTAGCGGGAGTTCCTACAATGAGCAGTTCTTC. This codes for CASSPTSGSSYNEQFF.

In this sample, this clonotype turned up many times. This rearrangement joins TRBV12-3 or TRBV12-4 to TRBJ2-3; D possibly corresponds to TRBD2 (5 bases). This CDR3 has 13 residues. V was pared by 8 bases and J by 2 bases, with 11 bases between. CDR3 sequence (DNA): TGTGCCAGCGCCGGGGTTAACACAGATACGCAGTATTTT. Protein sequence: CASAGVNTDTQYF.

This clonotype was counted ten times or more. The chain uses TRBV7-9 and TRBJ1-4; D is unclear. The V and J ends lost 5 bases and 4 bases respectively, with 14 bases between them. This CDR3 has 15 residues. The germline CDR1 and CDR2 sequences are SEHNR and FQNEAQ (reference sequence). CDR3 bases: TGTGCCAGCAGCCCAAATGGAGGAAATAATGAAAAACTGTTTTTT. The encoded protein is CASSPNGGNNEKLFF. The whole variable domain, filled in from reference TRBV7-9 and TRBJ1-4, reads DTGVSQNPRHKITKRGQNVTFRCDPISEHNRLYWYRQTLGQGPEFLTYFQNEAQLEKSRLLSDRFSAERPKGSFSTLEIQRTEQGDSAMYLCASSPNGGNNEKLFFGSGTQLSVL.

This clonotype was seen only a few times. V and J are TRBV6-2 or TRBV6-3 and TRBJ1-2; TRBD1 matches at 7 bases. V shed 7 bases and J 2 bases; nucleotides not matched to a gene: 7. Germline CDR1 reads MNHEY; CDR2 reads SVGEGT. This CDR3 has 14 amino acids. CDR3 protein: CASTTGAVNYGYTF. The CDR3, as DNA: TGTGCCAGCACCACAGGGGCAGTAAACTATGGCTACACCTTC.

This clonotype was counted ten times or more. The DNA for the CDR3 is TGTGCCAGCAGTCCGCTGATTAATTCACCCCTCCACTTT. Translation gives CASSPLINSPLHF. The rearrangement uses TRBV6-5 and TRBJ1-6; no reliable D call. V was clipped by 5 bases and J by 6 bases, with 8 bases between them. Germline CDR1 and CDR2: MNHEY and SVGAGI. The CDR3 sequence is 13 residues long.

This clonotype occurred many times. The chain employs TRBV27 and TRBJ1-5, with TRBD1 as a possible D gene (5 bases). The CDR3 spans 15 residues. V was shortened by 5 bases and J by 2 bases, with 13 bases between the two germline ends. CDR1 is MNHEY, CDR2 SMNVEV, per germline (reference sequence). CDR3 coding DNA: TGTGCCAGCAGTCCTAGACAGCATCGCAATCAGCCCCAGCATTTT. Its translation: CASSPRQHRNQPQHF.

The sample holds a few counts of this clonotype. The DNA for the CDR3 is TGCAGCTTTTATGAGCGGGATGATGGGGAGCAGTACTTC. Its protein is CSFYERDDGEQYF. The chain uses TRBV20-1 and TRBJ2-7; 7 bases fit TRBD2. CDR1 is DFQATT and CDR2 is SNEGSKA in the germline V gene (reference sequence). This CDR3 contains 13 residues.

This clonotype was observed at least ten times. This chain connects TRBV2 to TRBJ2-1; 9 bases map to TRBD1. Germline CDR1 reads SNHLY; CDR2 reads FYNNEI. V shed 6 bases, J shed 7 bases, and the junction held 7 bases outside the gene matches. The CDR3 extends over 14 amino acids. The CDR3 coding sequence is TGTGCCAGCAGCGAGGACAGGGGAAGAAATGAGCAGTTCTTC. This codes for CASSEDRGRNEQFF.

The gene calls are TRBV7-9 and TRBJ1-1; no clear D. This CDR3 has 12 amino acids. Trimming shortened V by 3 bases and J by 7 bases, and 9 bases separated the two germline ends. The germline V gene has CDR1 SEHNR and CDR2 FQNEAQ (reference sequence). CDR3 in DNA: TGTGCCAGCAGCTTCGGGGAAGTTGAAGCTTTCTTT. Its translation is CASSFGEVEAFF.

This clonotype occurred a few times. The chain couples TRBV29-1 to TRBJ2-3; 8 bases map to TRBD2. Trimming at V came to 4 bases and at J to 3 bases, leaving 9 bases not matched to a gene. Per the germline V gene, CDR1 is SQVTM and CDR2 is ANQGSEA. This CDR3 contains 15 residues. CDR3 coding DNA: TGCAGCGTTGCAAGCGGGAGAGGCAGGACAGATACGCAGTATTTT. This translates into CSVASGRGRTDTQYF.

The chain carries TRBV12-3 or TRBV12-4 and TRBJ1-2; 9 bases map to TRBD1. V lost 0 bases, J lost 6 bases, and 5 bases stayed unmatched. The CDR3 length is 15 residues. Here the CDR3 DNA reads TGTGCCAGCAGTTTAGCAGGACAGGGGAGGCATGGCTACACCTTC. Its protein product is CASSLAGQGRHGYTF.

This clonotype was picked up a small number of times. The chain carries TRBV28 and TRBJ1-5, with a possible D match to TRBD1 (6 bases). Germline CDR1 is MDHEN and CDR2 is SYDVKM. The CDR3 runs 15 residues. V was clipped by 3 bases and J by 4 bases, with 13 bases between them. The CDR3 loop reads CASSFGGAWNQPQHF. CDR3 in DNA: TGTGCCAGCAGTTTTGGGGGGGCGTGGAATCAGCCCCAGCATTTT.

This clonotype showed up just a few times. J is TRBJ1-5 and V is TRBV6-2 or TRBV6-3; no definite D call. Trimming took off 0 bases at V and 2 bases at J, with 14 bases between the two ends. In germline, CDR1 is MNHEY, CDR2 SVGEGT. The CDR3 has 17 residues. The CDR3 DNA follows: TGTGCCAGCAGTTACTCTTCGGGGAGAGAAGGCAATCAGCCCCAGCATTTT. Its protein product is CASSYSSGREGNQPQHF.

In this sample, this clonotype turned up a few times. V and J are TRBV25-1 and TRBJ2-6; D possibly corresponds to TRBD1 (6 bases). The CDR3 is 16 residues long. The germline V gene has CDR1 MGHDK and CDR2 SYGVNS. V was shortened by 1 base and J by 3 bases, with 10 bases between the two germline ends. CDR3 region: CASSESTGRGANVLTF. The DNA for the CDR3 is TGTGCCAGCAGTGAATCCACAGGGCGTGGGGCCAACGTCCTGACTTTC.

The J gene is TRBJ2-4, the V gene TRBV19; 9 bases map to TRBD1. The CDR3 loop spans 14 amino acids. The germline gives CDR1 LNHDA, CDR2 SQIVND (reference sequence). The CDR3 sequence: CATQGATAKNIQYF. DNA of the CDR3: TGTGCTACACAGGGGGCAACAGCCAAAAACATTCAGTACTTC.

There are a few counts of this clonotype. The chain employs TRBV4-3 and TRBJ2-7; TRBD2 aligns across 8 bases. The junction had 6 bases not matched to a gene; V was cut back by 0 bases and J by 2 bases. Looked up from germline, CDR1 is LGHNA and CDR2 is YSLEER. The CDR3 has 16 amino acids. CDR3 coding DNA: TGCGCCAGCAGCCAAGATAGCGGGGTGAACACCTACGAGCAGTACTTC. Protein sequence: CASSQDSGVNTYEQYF.

The V call is TRBV20-1, the J call TRBJ2-3; weak D call: TRBD2 (6 bases). V lost 6 bases, J lost 2 bases, and 12 bases lay in between. CDR1 and CDR2 from the germline V gene are DFQATT and SNEGSKA (reference sequence). The CDR3 contains 13 residues. This CDR3 reads CSARRDSTDTQYF. Written as DNA, the CDR3 is TGCAGTGCCAGGCGGGACTCCACAGATACGCAGTATTTT.

This clonotype appeared a few times. V is TRBV20-1 and J is TRBJ2-7; 16 bases match TRBD2. With 6 bases clipped from V and 1 base from J, the junction kept 9 bases outside the gene matches. Per germline, CDR1 DFQATT and CDR2 SNEGSKA (reference sequence). This CDR3 has 17 amino acids. The CDR3 here is CSARPGLAGGPSYEQYF. Written as DNA, the CDR3 is TGCAGTGCGCGGCCGGGACTAGCGGGAGGGCCGTCCTACGAGCAGTACTTC.

This clonotype was observed at least ten times. The CDR3 spells CASSGDILYEQYV. CDR3 bases: TGTGCCAGCAGCGGTGACATACTCTACGAGCAGTACGTC. The rearrangement joins TRBV7-9 to TRBJ2-7; no definite D call. The germline V and J ends were trimmed by 5 bases and 3 bases, with 11 bases remaining between them. Germline V gives CDR1 SEHNR, CDR2 FQNEAQ (reference sequence). The CDR3 consists of 13 residues.

This clonotype appeared many times. This CDR3 is CSVEKLGGRQETQYF. In DNA form, the CDR3 reads TGCAGCGTCGAAAAACTAGGGGGAAGGCAAGAGACCCAGTACTTC. V usage is TRBV29-1 and J usage is TRBJ2-5; tentative D call: TRBD1 (6 bases). This CDR3 region has 15 residues. Germline V gene data show CDR1 as SQVTM and CDR2 as ANQGSEA. Trimming took 6 bases from V and 2 from J, leaving 19 bases between them.